This entry lists 30 T cell receptor beta chains sequenced from one sample in a study of cytomegalovirus exposure and HLA in healthy donors. The PCR had 60 Vbeta and 13 Jbeta primers. TCRdb keeps only in-frame clones here, not all; method: immunoSEQ multiplex PCR. The sample holds 65,000 to 70,000 clones, less than 70% seen once. Sequenced input: PBMCs. The receptor set was obtained from a woman in her 30s in good health and CMV-seronegative.

The chain uses TRBV14 and TRBJ1-4; no firm D call. There are 14 residues in the CDR3. The germline V gene encodes CDR1 SGHDN and CDR2 FVKESK. V was shortened by 5 bases and J by 5 bases, with 12 bases between the two germline ends. The CDR3 region is CASSFRSWNEKLFF. The CDR3 DNA sequence: TGTGCCAGCAGCTTCCGCAGTTGGAATGAAAAACTGTTTTTT.

This clone has only one observation. The V call is TRBV9, the J call TRBJ2-7; no definite D call. The CDR3 covers 14 residues. Per germline, CDR1 SGDLS and CDR2 YYNGEE. V lost 1 base, J lost 7 bases, and 15 bases lay in between. DNA of the CDR3: TGTGCCAGCAGCGTACTTGACTCCGCGCATGAGCAGTACTTC. As protein: CASSVLDSAHEQYF.

The chain employs TRBV19 and TRBJ1-2, with D perhaps TRBD1 (6 bases). The CDR3 length is 17 residues. V lost 7 bases and J 2 bases, leaving 23 bases between the germline ends. The germline V gene encodes CDR1 LNHDA and CDR2 SQIVND (reference sequence). In DNA, the CDR3 is TGTGCCAGTACCATCCCCTCCGGGGGGGCGCGAAACTATGGCTACACCTTC. Residues: CASTIPSGGARNYGYTF.

The chain carries TRBV4-1 and TRBJ1-1, with 7 positions matching TRBD1. CDR3 length: 13 residues. CDR1 MGHRA and CDR2 YSYEKL come from the germline V gene. Trimming took 4 bases from V and 8 from J; bases not matched to a gene: 7. The CDR3 region is CASSRPTGNEAFF. The CDR3 DNA reads TGCGCCAGCAGCCGGCCGACAGGGAACGAAGCTTTCTTT.

This clone was counted between two and nine times. The chain joins TRBV4-1 to TRBJ2-2; possibly TRBD2 for D (6 bases). Germline values: CDR1 MGHRA, CDR2 YSYEKL. V shed 0 bases and J shed 7 bases, with 12 bases lying between them. The CDR3 is 15 amino acids. For the CDR3, the DNA is TGCGCCAGCAGCCAAGATAATGGAGGGGACGGGGAGCTGTTTTTT. This encodes CASSQDNGGDGELFF.

The chain joins TRBV4-1 to TRBJ2-7, with 11 bases aligning to TRBD2. CDR1 is MGHRA and CDR2 is YSYEKL in the germline V gene. The V and J ends lost 1 base and 2 bases, in that order; junction bases with no gene match: 7. The CDR3 is made up of 17 amino acids. Here the CDR3 DNA reads TGCGCCAGCAGCCAAGGTTTAGCGGGGGGGCTCACCTACGAGCAGTACTTC. Its protein product is CASSQGLAGGLTYEQYF.

CDR3: CASSSPLDRVNYGYTF. The DNA of the CDR3 is TGTGCCAGCAGCTCCCCGCTGGACAGGGTGAACTATGGCTACACCTTC. This chain links TRBV7-9 with TRBJ1-2, with TRBD1 matching 8 bases. With 4 bases clipped from V and 2 bases from J, the junction kept 9 bases outside the gene matches. CDR1 is SEHNR, CDR2 FQNEAQ, per germline (reference sequence). The CDR3 length is 16 residues.

This chain uses TRBV5-1 with TRBJ2-2; TRBD1 aligns across 8 bases. Trimming removed 4 bases from V and 1 base from J; junction bases left unmatched: 6. The CDR3 has 16 amino acids. The V gene's germline CDR1 is SGHRS and CDR2 YFSETQ. The CDR3 loop reads CASSPDRGRNTGELFF. As DNA, the CDR3 is TGCGCCAGCAGCCCAGACAGGGGACGGAACACCGGGGAGCTGTTTTTT. Full variable domain (rest looked up from reference TRBV5-1 and TRBJ2-2): KAGVTQTPRYLIKTRGQQVTLSCSPISGHRSVSWYQQTPGQGLQFLFEYFSETQRNKGNFPGRFSGRQFSNSRSEMNVSTLELGDSALYLCASSPDRGRNTGELFFGEGSRLTVL.

V usage is TRBV7-9 and J usage is TRBJ2-7; 7 bases line up with TRBD1. Germline-derived CDR1 and CDR2 are SEHNR and FQNEAQ (reference sequence). V shed 4 bases, J shed 3 bases, and the junction held 9 bases outside the gene matches. CDR3 length: 15 amino acids. The chain's CDR3 is CASSSEGTAHYEQYF. In DNA, the CDR3 is TGTGCCAGCAGCTCGGAAGGGACAGCCCACTACGAGCAGTACTTC.

The CDR3 nucleotides are TGTGCCAGCTCACGGGGGGACTCCTACGAGCAGTACTTC. Encoded protein: CASSRGDSYEQYF. This chain connects TRBV18 to TRBJ2-7, with D tentatively TRBD2 (6 bases). The V gene's germline CDR1 is KGHSH and CDR2 LQKENI. CDR3 size: 13 residues. V lost 4 bases, J lost 0 bases, and 7 bases lay in between.

J is TRBJ1-2 and V is TRBV5-3; 11 positions match TRBD1. TRBV5-3 is assigned to the ORF class and has an uncertain function. The CDR3 runs to 15 residues. Germline trimming cut 4 bases from V and 7 bases from J; bases unmatched to any gene: 9. CDR3 coding DNA: TGTGCCAGAAGCCTTTTGGACAGGGGGCAATGTGGCTACACCTTC. Protein: CARSLLDRGQCGYTF.

This clone was found a few times. V is TRBV10-2 and J is TRBJ1-1; D is perhaps TRBD1 (5 bases). The CDR3 is 15 amino acids. V lost 6 bases, J lost 0 bases, and 14 bases lay in between. The germline CDR1 and CDR2 sequences are WSHSY and SAAADI. The CDR3 protein is CASSQRQTVNTEAFF. The DNA of the CDR3 is TGCGCCAGCAGCCAACGACAGACAGTGAACACTGAAGCTTTCTTT.

In its sample, this clone was seen a few times. The chain is built from TRBV7-8 and TRBJ2-7, with D possibly TRBD1 on 6 matching bases. This CDR3 is built from 15 residues. Looked up from germline, CDR1 is SGHVS and CDR2 is FQNEAQ. Trimming removed 4 bases from V and 2 bases from J, with 15 bases in between. CDR3 DNA: TGTGCCAGCAGCTCGATAGACAGGCGAACCTACGAGCAGTACTTC. Amino acid sequence: CASSSIDRRTYEQYF.

The rearrangement uses TRBV7-9 and TRBJ2-3, with D maybe TRBD2 (5 bases). The V gene's germline CDR1 is SEHNR and CDR2 FQNEAQ (reference sequence). The CDR3 runs to 15 residues. V was clipped by 2 bases and J by 5 bases, with 14 bases between them. The CDR3 sequence: CASSLSAVEGDTQYF. CDR3 in DNA: TGTGCCAGCAGCTTAAGTGCTGTAGAGGGAGATACGCAGTATTTT.

The chain joins TRBV4-3 to TRBJ2-2; 7 positions match TRBD1. The CDR3 consists of 19 residues. Trimming at V came to 0 bases and at J to 3 bases, leaving 13 bases not matched to a gene. The germline gives CDR1 LGHNA, CDR2 YSLEER. The CDR3 DNA is TGCGCCAGCAGCCAAGATCTACTTAGGGGGCAAGGCGACACCGGGGAGCTGTTTTTT. Its protein is CASSQDLLRGQGDTGELFF.

This clone was seen only a few times. V and J are TRBV10-3 and TRBJ2-5, with 11 positions matching TRBD2. Germline V CDR1 and CDR2: ENHRY, SYGVKD. The V and J ends lost 2 bases and 5 bases, in that order; junction bases with no gene match: 7. The CDR3 consists of 16 residues. The CDR3 sequence: CAISEGTSGGRETQYF. In nucleotides, the CDR3 is TGTGCCATCAGTGAGGGCACTAGCGGGGGTAGGGAGACCCAGTACTTC.

This chain uses TRBV5-1 with TRBJ2-5; no clear D. Germline CDR1 is SGHRS and CDR2 is YFSETQ. CDR3 length: 13 amino acids. The germline V and J ends were trimmed by 4 bases and 5 bases, with 12 bases remaining between them. This CDR3 reads CASSIAQQETQYF. As DNA, the CDR3 is TGCGCCAGCAGCATAGCCCAGCAGGAGACCCAGTACTTC.

This clone was detected only a few times. V is TRBV5-4 and J is TRBJ2-7; 7 bases agree with TRBD1. Trimming removed 4 bases from V and 3 bases from J; junction bases left unmatched: 10. The CDR3 has 15 residues. CDR1 and CDR2 (germline): SGHNT, YYREEE (reference sequence). The CDR3 loop is CASSRQTGQGYEQYF. The CDR3 coding sequence is TGTGCCAGCAGCCGCCAGACAGGGCAGGGCTACGAGCAGTACTTC.

This clone was observed a handful of times. The V gene is TRBV6-1, the J gene TRBJ2-1; D may be TRBD1 (5 bases). The CDR3 loop spans 14 amino acids. The V gene lost 2 bases and the J gene lost 4 bases, with 9 bases spanning the gap. Germline CDR1 reads MNHNS; CDR2 reads SASEGT. CDR3 nucleotides: TGTGCCAGCAGTGAACAGGGAACGTACAATGAGCAGTTCTTC. Protein: CASSEQGTYNEQFF.

V and J are TRBV2 and TRBJ1-4; D gene ambiguous. Trimming removed 7 bases from V and 0 bases from J, with 18 bases in between. Germline CDR1 and CDR2: SNHLY and FYNNEI. CDR3 length: 17 amino acids. This CDR3 reads CASISDLFLATNEKLFF. The CDR3 region has the DNA TGTGCCAGCATATCCGACTTATTTCTTGCAACTAATGAAAAACTGTTTTTT. Complete variable domain (other parts from reference TRBV2 and TRBJ1-4): EPEVTQTPSHQVTQMGQEVILRCVPISNHLYFYWYRQILGQKVEFLVSFYNNEISEKSEIFDDQFSVERPDGSNFTLKIRSTKLEDSAMYFCASISDLFLATNEKLFFGSGTQLSVL.

The chain has TRBV29-1 and TRBJ1-2, with a tentative D call TRBD1 (5 bases). Germline CDR1 is SQVTM and CDR2 is ANQGSEA. The CDR3 runs to 13 residues. The germline V and J ends were trimmed by 1 base and 5 bases, with 11 bases remaining between them. CDR3 bases: TGCAGCGTTGAAGTAGGGGACTTATATGGCTACACCTTC. Protein sequence: CSVEVGDLYGYTF.

J is TRBJ1-5 and V is TRBV7-8; D may be TRBD1 (5 bases). Looked up from germline, CDR1 is SGHVS and CDR2 is FQNEAQ. The V and J ends lost 2 bases and 3 bases respectively, with 11 bases between them. The CDR3 loop spans 15 amino acids. The CDR3 spells CASSLSGGVNQPQHF. The CDR3 DNA is TGTGCCAGCAGCTTATCGGGGGGAGTCAATCAGCCCCAGCATTTT.

CDR3 bases: TGTGCCAGCAGCTTCCATTTCAGGCTGAACACTGAAGCTTTCTTT. This encodes CASSFHFRLNTEAFF. The chain combines TRBV5-5 with TRBJ1-1; no clear D. The CDR3 has 15 residues. Germline V gives CDR1 SGHKS, CDR2 YYEKEE (reference sequence). V was trimmed by 2 bases and J by 0 bases, leaving 11 bases between them. The full variable domain, rest sourced from reference TRBV5-5 and TRBJ1-1, is DAGVTQSPTHLIKTRGQQVTLRCSPISGHKSVSWYQQVLGQGPQFIFQYYEKEERGRGNFPDRFSARQFPNYSSELNVNALLLGDSALYLCASSFHFRLNTEAFFGQGTRLTVV.

V usage is TRBV18 and J usage is TRBJ1-6; 7 nucleotides agree with TRBD1. This CDR3 is 14 amino acids long. The J segment lost 5 bases and the V segment lost 8 bases, leaving 6 bases of the junction unmatched. CDR1 and CDR2 from the germline V gene are KGHSH and LQKENI. The CDR3 region has the DNA TGTGCCAGCGCCTCGGGACAGCATAATTCACCCCTCCACTTT. Translation: CASASGQHNSPLHF.

This clone was observed a few times. The chain uses TRBV4-1 and TRBJ1-5; D is unresolved. With 0 bases removed from V and 0 bases from J, the gap between germline ends came to 6 bases. This CDR3 has 15 residues. Germline V gene data show CDR1 as MGHRA and CDR2 as YSYEKL. In DNA, the CDR3 is TGCGCCAGCAGCCAAGATGTATATAGCAATCAGCCCCAGCATTTT. Translating gives CASSQDVYSNQPQHF.

The chain uses TRBV5-1 and TRBJ2-2, with a tentative D call TRBD1 (5 bases). V dropped 5 bases and J dropped 7 bases, with 15 bases sitting between them. Germline-derived CDR1 and CDR2 are SGHRS and YFSETQ. The CDR3 covers 14 residues. The chain's CDR3 is CASRGPLGSGELFF. The CDR3 DNA is TGCGCCAGCAGGGGGCCCTTGGGTAGCGGGGAGCTGTTTTTT.

This clone was found a few times. This chain uses TRBV30 with TRBJ1-4; no reliable D call. V was clipped by 2 bases and J by 7 bases, with 17 bases between them. CDR3 length: 15 residues. Germline V gene lookup returns CDR1 GTSNPN and CDR2 SVGIG (reference sequence). Here the CDR3 DNA reads TGTGCCTGGAGTATCTCGGGCGTCCGGGGTGAAAAACTGTTTTTT. Translated, it gives CAWSISGVRGEKLFF.

This clone was found once. V and J are TRBV15 and TRBJ1-6, with D uncertain. V lost 1 base, J lost 4 bases, and 11 bases lay in between. There are 16 residues in the CDR3. Per germline, CDR1 LNHNV and CDR2 YYDKDF (reference sequence). The CDR3 DNA reads TGTGCCACCAGCAGAGGGGGAGAGGATTATAATTCACCCCTCCACTTT. Its translation: CATSRGGEDYNSPLHF.

The V gene is TRBV14, the J gene TRBJ1-6; D gene ambiguous. The ends were cut back, 4 bases at V and 7 bases at J, with 8 bases in the middle. The CDR3 extends over 13 amino acids. In germline, CDR1 is SGHDN, CDR2 FVKESK. The CDR3 sequence is CASSRGGNSPLHF. CDR3 nucleotides: TGTGCCAGCAGCCGCGGCGGAAATTCACCCCTCCACTTT.

The chain combines TRBV6-5 with TRBJ2-3; TRBD2 is a possible D gene (7 bases). V lost 8 bases and J lost 4, with 16 bases in between. There are 14 residues in the CDR3. Germline lookup yields CDR1 MNHEY and CDR2 SVGAGI. The CDR3 sequence: CASRMGGRADTQYF. The CDR3 DNA follows: TGTGCCAGCCGGATGGGGGGGCGGGCAGATACGCAGTATTTT.